This TCR beta chain was identified during a study of T cell responses to AZD1222 COVID-19 vaccine. Notes on this clone: Its target is not known.

Trimming took 5 bases from V and 7 from J, leaving 15 bases between them. The germline CDR1 and CDR2 sequences are SGHTA and FQGNSA. The CDR3 has 14 amino acids. Produced via immunoSEQ multiplex PCR; TCRdb's table is partial and in-frame only. The sample holds 95,000 to 150,000 clones, about 90% seen once. Study-level results: In a largely white British group with more females than males, clonal diversity was possibly underestimated.

This material consisted of peripheral blood, taken on day 0 of AZD1222 vaccination. The chain uses TRBV7-2 and TRBJ1-5, with a tentative D call TRBD1 (5 bases). The receptor comes from an adult in good health. The CDR3 spells CASSAWRDGQPQHF. The CDR3 DNA sequence: TGTGCCAGCAGCGCGTGGAGGGACGGACAGCCCCAGCATTTT.